Following are 6 T cell receptor beta chains from one sample sequenced in a study of T cells after yellow fever vaccination. MiXCR, applied by TCRdb to the 5' RACE reads, yields one record per CDR3 protein. The repertoire holds 110,000 or so distinct CDR3 sequences, with more than 5.5% as singletons. The sample here was CD4+ T cells sorted from PBMCs, taken roughly 47 days after the first yellow fever vaccination. The receptors were gathered from a man younger than 35 who received the YFV17D yellow fever vaccine.

This clonotype was picked up many times. This chain links TRBV12-3 or TRBV12-4 with TRBJ2-7; 8 nucleotides line up with TRBD2. The CDR3 covers 14 residues. The trim removed 6 bases at V and 0 bases at J, leaving 4 bases unmatched. CDR3 nucleotide sequence: TGTGCCAGCAGAATACTAGCGGACTCCTACGAGCAGTACTTC. Protein product: CASRILADSYEQYF.

In this sample, this clonotype turned up many times. The chain has TRBV7-3 and TRBJ2-7; TRBD1 agrees at 8 bases. With 0 bases clipped from V and 4 bases from J, the junction kept 17 bases outside the gene matches. Looked up from germline, CDR1 is SGHTA and CDR2 is FQGTGA. The CDR3 is made up of 19 amino acids. The CDR3 sequence: CASSLTDLWRTGMIYEQYV. The CDR3 DNA follows: TGTGCCAGCAGCTTAACGGACCTTTGGAGGACAGGGATGATATACGAGCAGTACGTC.

This clonotype was recorded at least ten times. The CDR3 coding sequence is TGTGCCACACGCCAGGGGGCGGGAGATACGCAGTATTTT. It translates to CATRQGAGDTQYF. V gene TRBV24-1 combines with J gene TRBJ2-3; 8 positions match TRBD1. The trim removed 10 bases at V and 5 bases at J, leaving 7 bases unmatched. Germline V lookup: CDR1 KGHDR, CDR2 SFDVKD. This CDR3 has 13 amino acids.

With respect to this clonotype: Possible read error: a much larger clone is one base away. The J gene is TRBJ1-2, the V gene TRBV4-1; D is perhaps TRBD1 (5 bases). This CDR3 region has 14 residues. V was clipped by 3 bases and J by 4 bases, with 12 bases between them. The germline CDR1 and CDR2 sequences are MGHRA and YSYEKL. In DNA, the CDR3 is TGCGCCAGCAGCCACCAGACAGCAATCTATGGCTACACCTTC. Its translation is CASSHQTAIYGYTF.

The J gene is TRBJ1-5, the V gene TRBV5-1; 12 bases line up with TRBD1. Germline V CDR1 and CDR2: SGHRS, YFSETQ. CDR3 length: 16 amino acids. V shed 3 bases, J shed 7 bases, and the junction held 8 bases outside the gene matches. The CDR3 loop reads CASSWGTGGRGQPQHF. CDR3 coding DNA: TGCGCCAGCAGCTGGGGGACAGGGGGCAGGGGACAGCCCCAGCATTTT. Together with reference TRBV5-1 and TRBJ1-5, the CDR3 gives the full variable domain: KAGVTQTPRYLIKTRGQQVTLSCSPISGHRSVSWYQQTPGQGLQFLFEYFSETQRNKGNFPGRFSGRQFSNSRSEMNVSTLELGDSALYLCASSWGTGGRGQPQHFGDGTRLSIL.

The V gene is TRBV5-4, the J gene TRBJ1-3; D remains unclear. CDR1 is SGHNT, CDR2 YYREEE, per germline (reference sequence). V lost 5 bases and J 2 bases, leaving 14 bases between the germline ends. This CDR3 is 15 amino acids long. The CDR3 nucleotides are TGTGCCAGCAGTTCGATCGACACCGCTGGAAACACCATATATTTT. Protein product: CASSSIDTAGNTIYF.